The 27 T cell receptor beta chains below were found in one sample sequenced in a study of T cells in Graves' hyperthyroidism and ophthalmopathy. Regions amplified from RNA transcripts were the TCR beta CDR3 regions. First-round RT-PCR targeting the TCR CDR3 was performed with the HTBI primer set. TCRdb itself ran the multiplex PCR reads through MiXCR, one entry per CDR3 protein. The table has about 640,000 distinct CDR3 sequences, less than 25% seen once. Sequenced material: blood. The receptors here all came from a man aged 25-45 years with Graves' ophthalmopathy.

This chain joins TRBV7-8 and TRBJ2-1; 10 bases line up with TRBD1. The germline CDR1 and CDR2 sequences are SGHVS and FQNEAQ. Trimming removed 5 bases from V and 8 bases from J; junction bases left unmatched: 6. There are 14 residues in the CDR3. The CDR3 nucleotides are TGTGCCAGCAGCCCGATGGGACAGGGGTATGAGCAGTTCTTC. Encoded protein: CASSPMGQGYEQFF.

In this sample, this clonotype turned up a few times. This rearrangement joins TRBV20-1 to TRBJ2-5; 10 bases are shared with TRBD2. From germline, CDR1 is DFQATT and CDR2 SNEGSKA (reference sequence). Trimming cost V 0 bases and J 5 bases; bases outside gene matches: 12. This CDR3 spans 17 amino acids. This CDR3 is CSAREGGSGRQRETQYF. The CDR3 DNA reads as TGCAGTGCTAGAGAAGGAGGTAGCGGGAGGCAAAGGGAGACCCAGTACTTC.

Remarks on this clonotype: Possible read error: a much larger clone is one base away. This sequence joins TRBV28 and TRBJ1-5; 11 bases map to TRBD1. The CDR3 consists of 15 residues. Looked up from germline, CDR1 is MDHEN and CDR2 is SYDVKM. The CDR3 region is CASSGQGAGNHPQHF. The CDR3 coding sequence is TGTGCCAGCAGTGGACAGGGGGCGGGCAATCATCCCCAGCATTTT.

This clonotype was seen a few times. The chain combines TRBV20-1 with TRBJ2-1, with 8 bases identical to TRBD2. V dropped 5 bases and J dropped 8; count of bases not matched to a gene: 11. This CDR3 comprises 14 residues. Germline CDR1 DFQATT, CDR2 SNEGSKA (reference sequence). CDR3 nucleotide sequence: TGCAGTGCTCCCAAGGCCCTGACTAGCGATGAGCAGTTCTTC. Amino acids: CSAPKALTSDEQFF.

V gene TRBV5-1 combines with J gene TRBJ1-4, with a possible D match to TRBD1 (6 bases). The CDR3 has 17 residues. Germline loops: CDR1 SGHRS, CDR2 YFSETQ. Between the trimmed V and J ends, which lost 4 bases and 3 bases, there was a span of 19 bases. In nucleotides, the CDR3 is TGCGCCAGCAGCCCGGGATCGGGACCAGGGGCTAATGAAAAACTGTTTTTT. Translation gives CASSPGSGPGANEKLFF. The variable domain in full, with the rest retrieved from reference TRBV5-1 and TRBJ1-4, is KAGVTQTPRYLIKTRGQQVTLSCSPISGHRSVSWYQQTPGQGLQFLFEYFSETQRNKGNFPGRFSGRQFSNSRSEMNVSTLELGDSALYLCASSPGSGPGANEKLFFGSGTQLSVL.

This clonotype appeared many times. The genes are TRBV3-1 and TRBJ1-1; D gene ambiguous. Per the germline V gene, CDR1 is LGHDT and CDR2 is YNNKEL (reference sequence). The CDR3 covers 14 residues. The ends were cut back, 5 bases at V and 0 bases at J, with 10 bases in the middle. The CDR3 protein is CASSAGGVNTEAFF. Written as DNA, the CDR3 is TGTGCCAGCAGCGCCGGTGGGGTGAACACTGAAGCTTTCTTT.

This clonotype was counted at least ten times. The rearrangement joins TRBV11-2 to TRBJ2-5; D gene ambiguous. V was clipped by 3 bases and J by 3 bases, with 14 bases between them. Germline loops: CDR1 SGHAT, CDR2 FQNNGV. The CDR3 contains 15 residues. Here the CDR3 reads CASSFSSALEETQYF. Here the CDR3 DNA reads TGTGCCAGCAGCTTCTCCTCTGCCCTAGAAGAGACCCAGTACTTC.

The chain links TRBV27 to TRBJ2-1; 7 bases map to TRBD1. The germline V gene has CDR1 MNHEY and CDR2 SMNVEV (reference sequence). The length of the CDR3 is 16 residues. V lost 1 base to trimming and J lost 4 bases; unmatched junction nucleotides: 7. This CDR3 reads CASSLFDRVGYNEQFF. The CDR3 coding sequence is TGTGCCAGCAGTTTATTCGACAGGGTAGGGTACAATGAGCAGTTCTTC.

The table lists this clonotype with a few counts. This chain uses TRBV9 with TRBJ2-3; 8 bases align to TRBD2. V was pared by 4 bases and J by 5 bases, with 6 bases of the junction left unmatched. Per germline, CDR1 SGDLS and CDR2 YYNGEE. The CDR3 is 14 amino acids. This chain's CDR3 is CASSSAGAKDTQYF. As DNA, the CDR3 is TGTGCCAGCAGCTCAGCGGGAGCGAAAGATACGCAGTATTTT.

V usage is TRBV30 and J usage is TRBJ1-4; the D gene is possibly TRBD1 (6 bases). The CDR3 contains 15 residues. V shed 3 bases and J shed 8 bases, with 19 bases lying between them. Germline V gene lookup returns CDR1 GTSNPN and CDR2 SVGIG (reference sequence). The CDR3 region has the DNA TGTGCCTGGAGCAACTACAGGGTGGGGAACGAAAAACTGTTTTTT. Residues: CAWSNYRVGNEKLFF.

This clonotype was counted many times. CDR3: CASSPGLEEVRETQYF. The DNA for the CDR3 is TGTGCCAGCAGTCCGGGACTCGAGGAGGTACGGGAGACCCAGTACTTC. This sequence joins TRBV28 and TRBJ2-5; D is possibly TRBD2 (6 bases). The V and J ends lost 5 bases and 5 bases respectively, with 21 bases between them. CDR1 is MDHEN, CDR2 SYDVKM, per germline. The CDR3 contains 16 residues. Full variable domain (remainder filled in from reference TRBV28 and TRBJ2-5): DVKVTQSSRYLVKRTGEKVFLECVQDMDHENMFWYRQDPGLGLRLIYFSYDVKMKEKGDIPEGYSVSREKKERFSLILESASTNQTSMYLCASSPGLEEVRETQYFGPGTRLLVL.

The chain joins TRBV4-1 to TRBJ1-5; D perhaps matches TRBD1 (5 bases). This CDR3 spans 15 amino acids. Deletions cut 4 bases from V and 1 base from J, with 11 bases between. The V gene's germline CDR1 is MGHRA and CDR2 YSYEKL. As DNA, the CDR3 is TGCGCCAGCAGCCCCCTGGGGGGGAGCAATCAGCCCCAGCATTTT. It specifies CASSPLGGSNQPQHF.

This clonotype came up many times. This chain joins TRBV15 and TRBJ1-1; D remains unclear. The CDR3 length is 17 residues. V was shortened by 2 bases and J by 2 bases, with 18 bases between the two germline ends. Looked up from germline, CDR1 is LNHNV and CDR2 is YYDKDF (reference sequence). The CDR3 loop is CATSRLPRRAGNTEAFF. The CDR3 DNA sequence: TGTGCCACCAGCAGACTACCCAGGAGGGCAGGTAACACTGAAGCTTTCTTT.

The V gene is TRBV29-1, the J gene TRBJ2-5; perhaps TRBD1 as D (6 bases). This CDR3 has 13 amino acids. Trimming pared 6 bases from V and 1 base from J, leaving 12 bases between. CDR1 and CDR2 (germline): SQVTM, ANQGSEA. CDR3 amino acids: CSVDGQIQETQYF. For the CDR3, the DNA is TGCAGCGTGGACGGACAGATCCAAGAGACCCAGTACTTC.

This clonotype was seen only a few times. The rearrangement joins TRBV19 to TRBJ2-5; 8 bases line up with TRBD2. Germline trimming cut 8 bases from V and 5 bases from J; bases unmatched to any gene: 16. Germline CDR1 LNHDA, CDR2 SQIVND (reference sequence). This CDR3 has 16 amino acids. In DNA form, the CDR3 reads TGTGCCAGTCGCCCGTCCTCAAGCGGGAGCGGGGAGACCCAGTACTTC. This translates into CASRPSSSGSGETQYF.

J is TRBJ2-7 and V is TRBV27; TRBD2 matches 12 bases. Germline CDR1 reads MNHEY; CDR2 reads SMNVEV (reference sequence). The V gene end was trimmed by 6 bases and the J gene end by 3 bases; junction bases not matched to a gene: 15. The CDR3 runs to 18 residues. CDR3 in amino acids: CASSSQFPSGRAIYEQYF. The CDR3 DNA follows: TGTGCCAGCAGCTCACAGTTCCCTAGCGGGAGGGCGATCTACGAGCAGTACTTC.

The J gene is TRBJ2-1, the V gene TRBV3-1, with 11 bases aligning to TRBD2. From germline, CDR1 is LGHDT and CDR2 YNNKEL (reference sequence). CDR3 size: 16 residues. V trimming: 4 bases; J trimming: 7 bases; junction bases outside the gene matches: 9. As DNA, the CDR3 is TGTGCCAGCAGCCGAGTAGCGGGAGGGCGTGTAAATGAGCAGTTCTTC. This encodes CASSRVAGGRVNEQFF.

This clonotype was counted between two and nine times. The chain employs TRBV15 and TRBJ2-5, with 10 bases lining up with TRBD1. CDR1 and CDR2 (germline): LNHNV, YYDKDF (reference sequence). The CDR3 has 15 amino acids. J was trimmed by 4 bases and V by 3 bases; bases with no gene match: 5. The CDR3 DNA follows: TGTGCCACCAGCAGGACCAGGACAGGGGGAGAGACCCAGTACTTC. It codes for CATSRTRTGGETQYF.

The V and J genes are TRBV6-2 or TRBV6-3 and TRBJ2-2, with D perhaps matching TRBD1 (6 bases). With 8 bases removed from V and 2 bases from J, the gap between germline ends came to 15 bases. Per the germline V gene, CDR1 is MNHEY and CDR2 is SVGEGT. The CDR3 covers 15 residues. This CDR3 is CASHTGTLNTGELFF. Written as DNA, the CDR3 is TGTGCCAGCCATACAGGGACGCTTAACACCGGGGAGCTGTTTTTT.

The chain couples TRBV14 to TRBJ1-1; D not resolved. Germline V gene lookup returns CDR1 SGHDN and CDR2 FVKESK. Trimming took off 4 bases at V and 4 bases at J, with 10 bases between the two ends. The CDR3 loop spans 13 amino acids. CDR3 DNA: TGTGCCAGCAGCCCGGGTTTGAGCACTGAAGCTTTCTTT. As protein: CASSPGLSTEAFF.

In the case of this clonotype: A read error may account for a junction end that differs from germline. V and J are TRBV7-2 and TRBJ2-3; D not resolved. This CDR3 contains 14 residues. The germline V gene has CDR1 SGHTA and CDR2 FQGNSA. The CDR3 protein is CAGSFYTPTDTQYF. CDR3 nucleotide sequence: TGTGCCGGCAGCTTTTATACGCCGACGGATACGCAGTATTTT.

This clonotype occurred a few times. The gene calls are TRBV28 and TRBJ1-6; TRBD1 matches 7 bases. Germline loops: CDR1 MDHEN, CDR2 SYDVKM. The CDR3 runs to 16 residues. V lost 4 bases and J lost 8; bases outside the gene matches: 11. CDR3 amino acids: CASSSLGTVDYSPLHF. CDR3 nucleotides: TGTGCCAGCAGTTCACTCGGGACAGTTGATTATTCACCCCTCCACTTT.

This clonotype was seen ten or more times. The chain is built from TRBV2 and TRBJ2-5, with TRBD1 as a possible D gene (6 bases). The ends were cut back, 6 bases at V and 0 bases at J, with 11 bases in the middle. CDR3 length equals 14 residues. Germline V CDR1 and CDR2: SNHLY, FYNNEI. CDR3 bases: TGTGCCAGCAGGGAGGACAGCAACCAAGAGACCCAGTACTTC. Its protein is CASREDSNQETQYF.

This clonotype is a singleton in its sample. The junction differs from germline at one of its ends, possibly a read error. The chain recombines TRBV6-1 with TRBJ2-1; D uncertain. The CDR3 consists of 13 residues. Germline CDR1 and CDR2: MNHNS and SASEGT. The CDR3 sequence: CASSDRLYNERFF. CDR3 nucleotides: TGTGCCAGCAGTGATCGGCTCTACAATGAGCGGTTCTTC.

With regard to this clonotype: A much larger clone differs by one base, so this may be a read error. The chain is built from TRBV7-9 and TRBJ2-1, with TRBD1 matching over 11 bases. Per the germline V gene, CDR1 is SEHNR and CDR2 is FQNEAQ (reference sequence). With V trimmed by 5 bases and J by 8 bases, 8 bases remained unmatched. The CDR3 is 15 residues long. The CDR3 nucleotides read TGTGCCAGCAGCCCCCGAGGACAGGGGGCATATGAGCAGTTCTTC. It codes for CASSPRGQGAYEQFF.

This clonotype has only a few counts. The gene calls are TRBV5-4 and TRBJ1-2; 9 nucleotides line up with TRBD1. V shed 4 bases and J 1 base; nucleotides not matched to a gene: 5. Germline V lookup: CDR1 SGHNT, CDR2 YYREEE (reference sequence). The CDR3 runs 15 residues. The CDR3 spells CASSGWGQGNYGYTF. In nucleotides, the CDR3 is TGTGCCAGCAGCGGCTGGGGACAGGGTAACTATGGCTACACCTTC.

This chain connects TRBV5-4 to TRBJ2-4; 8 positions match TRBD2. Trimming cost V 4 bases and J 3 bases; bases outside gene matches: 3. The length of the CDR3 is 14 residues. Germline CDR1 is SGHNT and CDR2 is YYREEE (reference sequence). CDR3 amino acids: CASSPGTSKNIQYF. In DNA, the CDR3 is TGTGCCAGCAGCCCCGGGACTAGCAAAAACATTCAGTACTTC. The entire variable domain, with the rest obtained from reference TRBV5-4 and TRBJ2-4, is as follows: ETGVTQSPTHLIKTRGQQVTLRCSSQSGHNTVSWYQQALGQGPQFIFQYYREEENGRGNFPPRFSGLQFPNYSSELNVNALELDDSALYLCASSPGTSKNIQYFGAGTRLSVL.